The 32 T cell receptor beta chains listed next were all sequenced from one sample in a study of regulatory T cells in long-lasting Graves disease. Investigators prepared the TCR beta libraries by applying iRepertoire HTBI primers and Arm-PCR of CDR3 regions. TCRdb analysed the multiplex PCR reads with MiXCR anew, one entry per CDR3 protein. The sample contains more than 300,000 distinct CDR3 sequences, more than 20% of which appear only once. Time point given: persistent/refractory GD, antithyroid drugs over 5 years with positive TRAb. RNA extracted from PBMCs served as the sequencing template. The sequencing used peripheral blood mononuclear cells (PBMCs), collected when the disease was refractory, from a patient treated with antithyroid drugs. These receptors came from a woman aged 35 to 49 with Graves disease.

The chain joins TRBV29-1 to TRBJ2-1, with D tentatively TRBD2 (6 bases). With 4 bases removed from V and 3 bases from J, the gap between germline ends came to 13 bases. The CDR3 runs 14 residues. Germline values: CDR1 SQVTM, CDR2 ANQGSEA. The CDR3 nucleotides read TGCAGCGTTGCCCGACTAGTTTTCTACAATGAGCAGTTCTTC. It yields the protein CSVARLVFYNEQFF.

This clonotype was observed a few times. DNA for the CDR3: TGTGCCAGCAGGCGTACAGGGCCCACCGGGGAGCTGTTTTTT. Translated, it gives CASRRTGPTGELFF. The chain uses TRBV12-3 or TRBV12-4 and TRBJ2-2, with a weak D call TRBD1 (6 bases). With 6 bases removed from V and 4 bases from J, the gap between germline ends came to 12 bases. This CDR3 is 14 amino acids long.

This clonotype was counted ten times or more. The V call is TRBV28, the J call TRBJ1-1; the D is unclear. V dropped 1 base and J dropped 2 bases, with 11 bases sitting between them. The length of the CDR3 is 15 residues. CDR1 and CDR2 from the germline V gene are MDHEN and SYDVKM. The CDR3 loop reads CASSLYGVLNTEAFF. The CDR3 region has the DNA TGTGCCAGCAGTTTATACGGGGTCTTAAACACTGAAGCTTTCTTT. The variable domain in full, completed from reference TRBV28 and TRBJ1-1, reads DVKVTQSSRYLVKRTGEKVFLECVQDMDHENMFWYRQDPGLGLRLIYFSYDVKMKEKGDIPEGYSVSREKKERFSLILESASTNQTSMYLCASSLYGVLNTEAFFGQGTRLTVV.

About this clonotype itself: A read error may account for a junction end that differs from germline. V usage is TRBV28 and J usage is TRBJ2-5; 10 bases fit TRBD2. The CDR3 length is 21 residues. Germline V gene sequence: CDR1 MDHEN, CDR2 SYDVKM. The CDR3 region has the DNA TGCGCCAGCAGCCAAGATAGTGGTGGACTAGCGGTAAGGAAGTTGTCAGAGACCCAGTACTTC. This gives the protein CASSQDSGGLAVRKLSETQYF.

This clonotype was detected ten times or more. The chain employs TRBV28 and TRBJ1-2; weak D call: TRBD1 (5 bases). The germline V gene has CDR1 MDHEN and CDR2 SYDVKM. This CDR3 region has 14 residues. The V gene lost 2 bases and the J gene lost 2 bases, with 9 bases spanning the gap. The CDR3 DNA reads as TGTGCCAGCAGTTTAGGCTACAGGAACTATGGCTACACCTTC. Translation gives CASSLGYRNYGYTF.

V gene TRBV3-1 combines with J gene TRBJ2-6; no clear D gene. There are 14 residues in the CDR3. The ends were cut back, 6 bases at V and 0 bases at J, with 6 bases in the middle. Germline V gene sequence: CDR1 LGHDT, CDR2 YNNKEL (reference sequence). CDR3: CASSSASGANVLTF. The CDR3 DNA sequence: TGTGCCAGCAGTTCCGCCTCTGGGGCCAACGTCCTGACTTTC.

The rearrangement joins TRBV20-1 to TRBJ1-4, with unresolved D. Looked up from germline, CDR1 is DFQATT and CDR2 is SNEGSKA (reference sequence). Trimming removed 5 bases at V and 4 bases at J, with 11 bases between. CDR3 length: 13 residues. The chain's CDR3 is CSAFSGYNEKLFF. The CDR3 region has the DNA TGCAGTGCTTTTAGCGGGTATAATGAAAAACTGTTTTTT.

This clonotype was detected ten times or more. The chain links TRBV28 to TRBJ2-7; D ambiguous. The CDR3 runs to 14 residues. Trimming stripped 4 bases from V and 2 bases from J, with 12 bases between. CDR1 is MDHEN and CDR2 is SYDVKM in the germline V gene. CDR3 protein: CASSSSDIAYEQYF. For the CDR3, the DNA is TGTGCCAGCAGTTCCTCAGACATAGCCTACGAGCAGTACTTC. The full variable domain, completed using reference TRBV28 and TRBJ2-7, is DVKVTQSSRYLVKRTGEKVFLECVQDMDHENMFWYRQDPGLGLRLIYFSYDVKMKEKGDIPEGYSVSREKKERFSLILESASTNQTSMYLCASSSSDIAYEQYFGPGTRLTVT.

Ten or more counts support this clonotype. This rearrangement joins TRBV7-2 to TRBJ2-7; 9 bases match TRBD1. The germline gives CDR1 SGHTA, CDR2 FQGNSA. The V and J ends lost 5 bases and 2 bases, in that order; junction bases with no gene match: 7. This CDR3 region has 15 residues. The CDR3 DNA reads TGTGCCAGCAGCGCACCCGGGACAGGGCCCTACGAGCAGTACTTC. Translation: CASSAPGTGPYEQYF.

The chain links TRBV3-1 to TRBJ1-6; the match to TRBD1 covers 8 bases. The CDR3 covers 15 residues. V was pared by 1 base and J by 4 bases, with 0 bases of the junction left unmatched. Germline CDR1 LGHDT, CDR2 YNNKEL (reference sequence). CDR3 bases: TGTGCCAGCAGCCAAGGGACAGGGTATAATTCACCCCTCCACTTT. As protein: CASSQGTGYNSPLHF.

About this clonotype itself: At one boundary the junction diverges from the germline segment, which might be a read error. This chain connects TRBV28 to TRBJ2-7; D is possibly TRBD1 (5 bases). There are 17 residues in the CDR3. Germline lookup yields CDR1 MDHEN and CDR2 SYDVKM. CDR3 bases: TGTGCCAGCGGTTTTGAGGTACAGGCCAGAGCGACCTACGAGCAGTACTTC. Its protein is CASGFEVQARATYEQYF.

The chain recombines TRBV20-1 with TRBJ2-5; no reliable D call. CDR1 and CDR2 (germline): DFQATT, SNEGSKA (reference sequence). Trimming took off 6 bases at V and 0 bases at J, with 8 bases between the two ends. This CDR3 is 12 amino acids long. CDR3 sequence: CSAVPYQETQYF. CDR3 in DNA: TGCAGTGCGGTTCCTTACCAAGAGACCCAGTACTTC.

This clonotype was observed at least ten times. This chain joins TRBV10-1 and TRBJ2-7, with D possibly called TRBD1 or TRBD2 (6 bases each). Germline-derived CDR1 and CDR2 are WNHNN and SYGVQD (reference sequence). V lost 3 bases and J 3 bases, leaving 12 bases between the germline ends. The CDR3 is made up of 14 amino acids. CDR3 nucleotide sequence: TGCGCCAGCAGTGAAGGGGGGACGCTCTACGAGCAGTACTTC. Encoded protein: CASSEGGTLYEQYF.

The J gene is TRBJ2-2, the V gene TRBV5-6, with D unclear. This CDR3 comprises 14 residues. The germline gives CDR1 SGHDT, CDR2 YYEEEE. The V and J ends lost 1 base and 5 bases respectively, with 9 bases between them. The CDR3: CASSLRDRTGELFF. In DNA, the CDR3 is TGTGCCAGCAGCTTGAGGGATAGGACCGGGGAGCTGTTTTTT.

DNA for the CDR3: TGTGCCAGCAGCCTTCAGCGGTCACCCCTCCACTTT. This gives the protein CASSLQRSPLHF. The chain recombines TRBV9 with TRBJ1-6; D gene ambiguous. Germline CDR1 and CDR2: SGDLS and YYNGEE. The length of the CDR3 is 12 residues. V dropped 4 bases and J dropped 10 bases, with 9 bases sitting between them.

This clonotype has more than one count but fewer than ten. The chain employs TRBV6-9 and TRBJ2-2; D is ambiguous. The CDR3 totals 18 residues. Germline V gene sequence: CDR1 MNHGY, CDR2 SVAAGI. Trimming removed 4 bases from V and 4 bases from J, with 22 bases in between. In DNA, the CDR3 is TGTGCCAGCAGTTCCCTTTCCCGAGACACTCCGAGCACCGGGGAGCTGTTTTTT. As protein: CASSSLSRDTPSTGELFF.

The chain carries TRBV29-1 and TRBJ2-5; D might be TRBD2 (6 bases). The germline V and J ends were trimmed by 3 bases and 0 bases, with 14 bases remaining between them. CDR3 length: 15 residues. Germline V gives CDR1 SQVTM, CDR2 ANQGSEA. CDR3 residues: CSVEDYPNYQETQYF. The CDR3 DNA reads TGCAGCGTTGAGGACTACCCGAATTACCAAGAGACCCAGTACTTC.

Ten or more counts support this clonotype. DNA of the CDR3: TGCAGTGCTAGCGGGACTAGCGGTTATCGAAAATACGAGCAGTACTTC. It is translated as CSASGTSGYRKYEQYF. The chain combines TRBV20-1 with TRBJ2-7; 11 nucleotides match TRBD2. Germline V gives CDR1 DFQATT, CDR2 SNEGSKA (reference sequence). V dropped 3 bases and J dropped 4; count of bases not matched to a gene: 11. CDR3 length: 16 amino acids.

The chain employs TRBV28 and TRBJ2-3, with TRBD1 as a possible D gene (6 bases). The CDR3 extends over 14 amino acids. Trimming removed 7 bases from V and 3 bases from J, with 14 bases in between. Germline V gene data show CDR1 as MDHEN and CDR2 as SYDVKM. The CDR3 DNA reads TGTGCCAGCACCACCTACAGGGCAACAGATACGCAGTATTTT. Translation gives CASTTYRATDTQYF. The full variable domain, its missing parts supplied by reference TRBV28 and TRBJ2-3, is DVKVTQSSRYLVKRTGEKVFLECVQDMDHENMFWYRQDPGLGLRLIYFSYDVKMKEKGDIPEGYSVSREKKERFSLILESASTNQTSMYLCASTTYRATDTQYFGPGTRLTVL.

This clonotype has at least ten counts. The CDR3 reads CASSIRFQETQYF. The CDR3 nucleotides are TGTGCCAGTAGTATACGGTTCCAAGAGACCCAGTACTTC. V is TRBV19 and J is TRBJ2-5, with D uncertain. The length of the CDR3 is 13 residues. V lost 2 bases to trimming and J lost 1 base, with 5 bases between them. In germline, CDR1 is LNHDA, CDR2 SQIVND (reference sequence).

There are a few counts of this clonotype. The chain has TRBV2 and TRBJ2-1, with D unresolved. This CDR3 is 13 amino acids long. V lost 7 bases, J lost 0 bases, and 7 bases lay in between. CDR1 and CDR2 from the germline V gene are SNHLY and FYNNEI. The CDR3 bases are TGTGCCAGCAAAAGCGCCTCCTACAATGAGCAGTTCTTC. It encodes CASKSASYNEQFF.

In its sample, this clonotype was seen many times. The gene calls are TRBV6-1 and TRBJ2-5; D is perhaps TRBD1 (5 bases). Trimming took off 7 bases at V and 2 bases at J, with 20 bases between the two ends. The CDR3 contains 16 residues. Germline CDR1 reads MNHNS; CDR2 reads SASEGT. The CDR3 bases are TGTGCCAGCAAAACTTGGACAAAAACGCTACAAGAGACCCAGTACTTC. Its protein product is CASKTWTKTLQETQYF.

V usage is TRBV5-1 and J usage is TRBJ1-2; possibly TRBD1 for D (5 bases). The CDR3 sequence is 14 residues long. Germline values: CDR1 SGHRS, CDR2 YFSETQ. V lost 7 bases and J lost 4, with 17 bases in between. The CDR3 sequence: CASGQGGAGYGYTF. In DNA, the CDR3 is TGCGCCAGCGGTCAAGGCGGGGCGGGCTATGGCTACACCTTC.

Ten or more counts support this clonotype. The rearrangement links TRBV29-1 to TRBJ1-2, with unresolved D. V was shortened by 2 bases and J by 8 bases, with 12 bases between the two germline ends. Per the germline V gene, CDR1 is SQVTM and CDR2 is ANQGSEA. The CDR3 is 12 amino acids. CDR3: CSVEPREGGYTF. Here the CDR3 DNA reads TGCAGCGTTGAACCCCGAGAGGGAGGCTACACCTTC. Variable domain in full (rest from reference TRBV29-1 and TRBJ1-2): SAVISQKPSRDICQRGTSLTIQCQVDSQVTMMFWYRQQPGQSLTLIATANQGSEATYESGFVIDKFPISRPNLTFSTLTVSNMSPEDSSIYLCSVEPREGGYTFGSGTRLTVV.

Ten or more counts support this clonotype. The chain links TRBV12-3 or TRBV12-4 to TRBJ2-7; D uncertain. V gave up 3 bases and J gave up 4 bases, with 4 bases separating them. This CDR3 has 11 amino acids. CDR3 sequence (DNA): TGTGCCAGCAGTTTTGCTTACGAGCAGTACTTC. It yields the protein CASSFAYEQYF.

This clonotype came up many times. V gene TRBV28 combines with J gene TRBJ2-5, with D perhaps matching TRBD1 (5 bases). Trimming cost V 5 bases and J 1 base, with 11 bases left between them. CDR1 is MDHEN and CDR2 is SYDVKM in the germline V gene. CDR3 length: 14 residues. The CDR3 DNA reads TGTGCCAGCAGTACAGGACCGATCCAAGAGACCCAGTACTTC. This translates into CASSTGPIQETQYF.

The table lists this clonotype with many counts. The chain employs TRBV12-3 or TRBV12-4 and TRBJ2-2; 8 bases map to TRBD2. This CDR3 is built from 15 residues. Trimming removed 3 bases from V and 7 bases from J; junction bases left unmatched: 7. The CDR3 nucleotides are TGTGCCAGCAGTTTCAGCGGGAGTAGCGACGGGGAGCTGTTTTTT. Translating gives CASSFSGSSDGELFF.

At least ten counts were recorded for this clonotype. CDR3 loop: CASSLRQGNNEQYF. The CDR3 DNA is TGTGCCAGCAGTTTACGGCAGGGAAACAACGAGCAGTACTTC. The V and J genes are TRBV12-3 or TRBV12-4 and TRBJ2-7; D might be TRBD1 (5 bases). Trimming cost V 2 bases and J 5 bases, with 13 bases left between them. The CDR3 extends over 14 amino acids.

This clonotype has just a few counts. V usage is TRBV5-5 and J usage is TRBJ2-5; TRBD1 aligns across 7 bases. The junction had 3 bases not matched to a gene; V was cut back by 0 bases and J by 1 base. CDR1 and CDR2 (germline): SGHKS, YYEKEE (reference sequence). This CDR3 spans 15 amino acids. This CDR3 is CASSLGQGSQETQYF. CDR3 nucleotides: TGTGCCAGCAGCTTGGGACAGGGAAGCCAAGAGACCCAGTACTTC.

On this clonotype itself: A junction boundary mismatches the germline segment, possibly from a read error. The chain carries TRBV7-6 and TRBJ1-1, with D perhaps matching TRBD1 (5 bases). Germline V gene sequence: CDR1 SGHVS, CDR2 FNYEAQ. CDR3 length: 14 residues. The CDR3 protein is CASSFSIQGREVFF. The CDR3 DNA reads as TGTGCCAGCAGCTTCAGTATTCAGGGACGCGAAGTTTTCTTT.

The sample holds many counts of this clonotype. The chain couples TRBV29-1 to TRBJ2-5, with 7 bases matching TRBD2. Germline V gives CDR1 SQVTM, CDR2 ANQGSEA. Trimming at V came to 5 bases and at J to 4 bases, leaving 4 bases not matched to a gene. The CDR3 length is 12 residues. The CDR3 spells CSVLSSGETQYF. CDR3 DNA: TGCAGCGTTCTTTCTAGCGGAGAGACCCAGTACTTC. Full variable domain (missing parts from reference TRBV29-1 and TRBJ2-5): SAVISQKPSRDICQRGTSLTIQCQVDSQVTMMFWYRQQPGQSLTLIATANQGSEATYESGFVIDKFPISRPNLTFSTLTVSNMSPEDSSIYLCSVLSSGETQYFGPGTRLLVL.

This clonotype was recorded a few times. Written as DNA, the CDR3 is TGCGCCAGCAGCCGCGGGGTCCGGGGGCGCGGTCCCAATCAGCCCCAGCATTTT. This sequence encodes CASSRGVRGRGPNQPQHF. V and J are TRBV4-1 and TRBJ1-5; D may be TRBD1 (6 bases). The CDR3 runs 18 residues. Germline V gene data show CDR1 as MGHRA and CDR2 as YSYEKL. V lost 4 bases and J lost 3, with 22 bases in between.